This TCR beta chain was recovered during a study of blood T cell repertoires in COVID-19. Study details: Acute-phase and convalescent COVID-19 samples originated in the United States, Italy and Spain. The analysed material was cDNA or gDNA that came from T cells, B-cell-depleted T cells, or PBMCs.

Only in-frame clones appear in the TCRdb table, and some are missing; sequencing was by immunoSEQ multiplex PCR. The sample lists approximately 13,000 clones, less than 80% seen once, with approximately 9.7% in the top ten. V lost 7 bases and J 2 bases, leaving 11 bases between the germline ends. CDR1 is SNHLY and CDR2 is FYNNEI in the germline V gene. The CDR3 has 13 amino acids. This sequence was found in a man aged 70 or older with acute or convalescent COVID-19. The specimen was peripheral blood. The chain is built from TRBV2 and TRBJ1-2, with D perhaps TRBD1 (6 bases). The CDR3 DNA sequence: TGTGCCAGCACCAGGACAGAGAACTATGGCTACACCTTC. Protein: CASTRTENYGYTF.